Below are 13 T cell receptor beta chains sequenced from a single sample in a study of long-term antiretroviral therapy in people with HIV (dated by TCRdb to 2022 to 2024). The immunoSEQ hsTCRB v3.0 assay was used at survey level resolution for TRB variable region sequencing. Drawn from immuneACCESS, this table holds only the in-frame rearrangements with V and J called that TCRdb kept. Clones are partly lost; checked studies trace under half to an unresolved V gene and leave the rest unexplained. The sample contains around 8,000 clones, around 83% of them found a single time. Clones ranked in the top ten supply around 9.3% of the sample. Source: unsorted PBMCs, taken 0.3 years before starting antiretroviral therapy. These receptors all come from a man younger than 45 with HIV.

This rearrangement joins TRBV11-2 to TRBJ2-3, with D unresolved. Germline values: CDR1 SGHAT, CDR2 FQNNGV. Trimming cost V 0 bases and J 0 bases, with 13 bases left between them. CDR3 length: 17 amino acids. CDR3 DNA sequence: TGTGCCAGCAGCTTAGAGATTGTGGGGTCTAGCACAGATACGCAGTATTTT. Translation: CASSLEIVGSSTDTQYF.

The genes are TRBV2 and TRBJ1-3; TRBD1 agrees at 7 bases. Looked up from germline, CDR1 is SNHLY and CDR2 is FYNNEI. Unmatched junction bases numbered 5, after V lost 6 bases and J lost 3 bases. The CDR3 has 14 amino acids. The CDR3 sequence is CASRQTGDGNTIYF. The DNA for the CDR3 is TGTGCCAGCAGACAAACAGGGGATGGAAACACCATATATTTT.

This chain connects TRBV29-1 to TRBJ2-1; D might be TRBD2 (5 bases). Germline V CDR1 and CDR2: SQVTM, ANQGSEA. The ends were cut back, 5 bases at V and 0 bases at J, with 14 bases in the middle. The CDR3 covers 15 residues. CDR3 coding DNA: TGCAGCGTTCTTTCCCTAGGAGGCTCCTACAATGAGCAGTTCTTC. It codes for CSVLSLGGSYNEQFF.

The rearrangement joins TRBV18 to TRBJ2-7, with 8 positions matching TRBD2. The germline V gene encodes CDR1 KGHSH and CDR2 LQKENI. V shed 2 bases and J 2 bases; nucleotides not matched to a gene: 5. This CDR3 has 15 residues. The CDR3 loop is CASSPVSGAAYEQYF. As DNA, the CDR3 is TGTGCCAGCTCACCAGTTAGCGGGGCCGCCTACGAGCAGTACTTC.

The rearrangement links TRBV10-1 to TRBJ2-7; D gene ambiguous. V was cut by 4 bases and J by 1 base, with 5 bases left in between. The CDR3 has 12 residues. CDR1 is WNHNN, CDR2 SYGVQD, per germline (reference sequence). In nucleotides, the CDR3 is TGCGCCAGCAGTGCTAGTTCCTACGAGCAGTACTTC. Amino acid sequence: CASSASSYEQYF.

Comments on this clone: The conserved phenylalanine or tryptophan is not found at the CDR3 terminus, so this likely reflects a read error. It is unclear where the CDR3 begins or ends on the DNA, so no DNA is shown, and the CDR3 is as TCRdb lists it. The V and J genes are TRBV4-3 and TRBJ1-6; TRBD1 is taken as the D call from the table, unchecked against the DNA. Germline V gene data show CDR1 as LGHNA and CDR2 as YSLEER. The CDR3 has 10 residues if both end residues are counted. CDR3 protein: CASSLSGQGR.

V usage is TRBV7-3 and J usage is TRBJ2-3, with TRBD2 identical over 15 bases. The length of the CDR3 is 16 residues. CDR1 and CDR2 from the germline V gene are SGHTA and FQGTGA. Trimming cost V 5 bases and J 4 bases; bases outside gene matches: 4. CDR3 DNA: TGTGCCAGCAGCCTAGGACTAGCGGGGGGGTCAGATACGCAGTATTTT. Protein product: CASSLGLAGGSDTQYF. Full variable domain (outside the CDR3, taken from reference TRBV7-3 and TRBJ2-3): GAGVSQTPSNKVTEKGKYVELRCDPISGHTALYWYRQSLGQGPEFLIYFQGTGAADDSGLPNDRFFAVRPEGSVSTLKIQRTERGDSAVYLCASSLGLAGGSDTQYFGPGTRLTVL.

The chain carries TRBV5-5 and TRBJ2-6; no firm D call. V was pared by 3 bases and J by 0 bases, with 10 bases between. The CDR3 runs 16 residues. Germline CDR1 reads SGHKS; CDR2 reads YYEKEE (reference sequence). The CDR3 coding sequence is TGTGCCAGCAGCTCAGAGTCATTCTCTGGGGCCAACGTCCTGACTTTC. Translation: CASSSESFSGANVLTF.

The chain recombines TRBV9 with TRBJ2-3; unclear D gene. Trimming removed 3 bases from V and 2 bases from J, with 1 base in between. Per the germline V gene, CDR1 is SGDLS and CDR2 is YYNGEE. The CDR3 contains 11 residues. The CDR3 region has the DNA TGTGCCAGCAGCGACACAGATACGCAGTATTTT. Protein: CASSDTDTQYF.

The chain is built from TRBV28 and TRBJ1-1; a weak D match, TRBD1 (6 bases). The ends were cut back, 2 bases at V and 5 bases at J, with 15 bases in the middle. Per germline, CDR1 MDHEN and CDR2 SYDVKM. The CDR3 sequence is 15 residues long. The CDR3 coding sequence is TGTGCCAGCAGTTTAGCAGGGGCTTCTTCAACTGAAGCTTTCTTT. It encodes CASSLAGASSTEAFF.

The rearrangement uses TRBV6-5 and TRBJ2-3, with D uncertain. CDR3 length equals 11 residues. CDR1 MNHEY and CDR2 SVGAGI come from the germline V gene. V dropped 2 bases and J dropped 11 bases, with 8 bases sitting between them. CDR3 residues: CASSYRQMQYF. In DNA form, the CDR3 reads TGTGCCAGCAGTTACCGCCAGATGCAGTATTTT.

As for this clone: One junction end disagrees with the germline gene, perhaps due to a read error. V gene TRBV6-1 combines with J gene TRBJ2-3, with D perhaps matching TRBD2 (7 bases). Germline assignment: CDR1 MNHNS and CDR2 SASEGT. The CDR3 length is 14 residues. CDR3 residues: CASSGTGGTYTQYF. DNA of the CDR3: TGTGCCAGCAGCGGGACGGGGGGCACATATACGCAGTATTTT.

V usage is TRBV19 and J usage is TRBJ2-7; D perhaps matches TRBD1 (6 bases). Germline values: CDR1 LNHDA, CDR2 SQIVND (reference sequence). This CDR3 has 17 residues. The V end was cut by 5 bases, the J end by 6 bases, with 26 bases between. The CDR3, as DNA: TGTGCCAGTAGTTCATACAGGGCCCTCTCCTACCCTTCCGAGCAGTACTTC. Its protein product is CASSSYRALSYPSEQYF.